This entry concerns a single T cell receptor (beta chain). It has no known antigen specificity. Base qualities are not at hand, and no much larger clone is one base apart. The cohort comprised some 700 healthy bone marrow donors. Cohort members were all nominally healthy when sampled, although unrecorded immune exposures were likely present. The donor was CMV seropositive and was included in the group of approximately 300 seropositive cohort members. Each donor provided a peripheral blood sample, and peripheral blood mononuclear cells were used for TCR beta sequencing. The Qiagen DNeasy Blood Extraction Kit was used to extract genomic DNA from the blood cell samples. This sample stems from a study of cytomegalovirus exposure and HLA in healthy donors (dated by TCRdb to 2015 to 2018). Background for the entire study: In an earlier analysis of 587 of the donors, 276 Gb of sequence data and 90 million to 130 million unique TCR beta sequences from some 170 million T cells were reported. Several DR-DQ haplotypes were treated as single units for association and clustering because of strong linkage in the cohort. A later genetic analysis used genome-wide SNP genotypes for about 65% of the 666 donors, treating that subset as a discovery cohort. Among some 400 genotyped donors of the cohort, an average of roughly 230,000 unique TCR beta nucleotide sequences was sequenced per donor, of which 15% to 20% were non-productive. Approximately 300 gigabases of sequencing data and around 85 million unique TCR sequences made up an early release that covered over 550 HLA-typed donors. In a later analysis, previously published TCR beta repertoires from 500 to 750 donors were re-analyzed and high-resolution HLA genotyping was added so that TCR occurrence patterns could be studied. Rather than using new phenotypic data, the later analysis identified candidate immune exposures from TCR beta sequences and from how often those sequences occurred across donors. Class I and class II HLA loci were covered by the typing at four-digit resolution. The genetic ancestry cluster associated with self-reported Caucasian donors included over 65% of the 300 to 400 genotyped donors. To decide whether each TCR beta V gene segment behaved as functional or pseudogenic, an earlier analysis of over 500 of the donors relied on high-throughput TCR beta sequencing. Along with the approximately 620-subject first cohort, a separate validation cohort of over 90 different subjects was used. The study aimed to test whether signatures of past pathogen exposure could be identified by cataloging public T cell receptors. The T cell repertoires of 550 to 850 subjects were profiled by immunosequencing and related to cytomegalovirus serostatus. Every repertoire in the discovery cohort had been generated on one and the same sequencing platform. Donor age, sex, ethnicity and CMV serostatus were compiled alongside the repertoire data. The number of typed donors differed by locus: about 620-640 for A, B, C, DRB1 and DQB1; some 500 for DQA1; roughly 600 for DPA1; and some 430 for DPB1. To predict cytomegalovirus infection status, the study brought together high-throughput TCR immunosequencing, statistical association of individual TCRs with disease status, and machine learning. Points the paper makes about the study in general: The sequencing pipeline was judged likely to have produced a cluster of highly shared sequence variants as a technical artifact. In the study, around 150 TCR beta chains were listed as associated with cytomegalovirus. The only immune exposure information available for the cohort was CMV serostatus. A later genetic analysis reported fewer N-insertions in productive TCRs among donors in an Asian-associated ancestry cluster than the roughly 690-donor mean. In an earlier analysis of 587 of the donors, most TCR beta V segments appeared in productive rearrangements about 87% or about 30% of the time, broadly matching IMGT annotations. According to a later analysis, TCR association rates differed among HLA loci, with DRB1 alleles showing the most associated TCRs and HLA-C alleles showing the fewest. Cytomegalovirus status was reported to be diagnosed by the classifier with high specificity and sensitivity in both the original and validation cohorts. Most CMV-associated TCR beta chains appeared to be HLA-restricted in a later analysis, and the HLA associations seemed to be driven largely by CMV exposure. Presence/absence analyses assumed roughly uniform sequencing depth across donors, an assumption that may not hold. Linkage disequilibrium might explain the correlated functional status among segregating V segments, but an unknown experimental factor could not be excluded. In a later analysis, HLA-associated TCR beta chains were found to be more clonally expanded and to have lower generation probabilities than equally common non-associated chains. The cohort was sequenced for TCR beta chains only, and without alpha or paired-chain data the features that could be detected were limited. According to the authors, the approach could potentially be generalized to other disease states and immunological phenotypes. According to a later analysis, parvovirus B19, influenza, CMV and Epstein-Barr virus appeared linked to several top co-occurrence clusters. Across donors, most TCR sequences were observed very rarely, whereas some public TCRs were present in many individuals. Assigning TCR associations to individual alleles was difficult when HLA alleles, especially DR and DQ, strongly co-occurred. A later genetic analysis associated a missense DCLRE1C variant with V-gene and J-gene trimming of TCR beta chains, and an independent cohort replicated the association. Specific HLA alleles were associated with about 17,000 TCR beta sequences at a false discovery rate of 0.05 in a later analysis. Because counts were too low, roughly 17 rarely observed V segments, including chromosome 9 orphons, were left out of the earlier analysis of over 550 of the donors. Because HLA typing was unavailable for some donors at each locus, only the typed subset was used in association tests. A further reported finding was that TCR beta sequences accurately predicted the HLA-A and HLA-B alleles for most subjects in the first cohort. Three of the identified cytomegalovirus-associated TCR beta chains were confirmed in vitro to be specific for cytomegalovirus antigens.

The library was obtained by the immunoSEQ multiplex PCR assay. For the multiplex PCR, a mixture combining 60 forward primers for TCR Vbeta segments and 13 reverse primers for TCR Jbeta segments was used. Amplification of the CDR3 region of rearranged TCR beta genes was performed with a multiplex PCR assay on genomic DNA. The Illumina HiSeq System was used to sequence the amplified TCR beta libraries as 87-base-pair reads. The paper's processing steps were these. A later analysis tallied some 79 million unique TCR beta chains across the 700 or so repertoires, and approximately 12 million of those chains were shared by two or more donors. A nearest-neighbor algorithm error-corrected the raw reads and collapsed the reads into unique sequences, merging closely related sequences to remove PCR and sequencing errors. CDR3 sequences were aligned to IMGT reference sequences to assign V, D and J gene segments. Each retained sequence needed at least a six-nucleotide match to both a V gene segment and a J gene segment. A rearrangement counted as productive if the CDR3 had no stop codons and remained in frame with V and J, and every other rearrangement counted as non-productive. CDR3 was defined by IMGT convention, running from the second conserved V-encoded cysteine to the conserved J-encoded phenylalanine. In an earlier analysis of 550 to 650 of the donors, sequences lacking an unambiguous match to a single V gene segment were excluded. In an earlier analysis of 450 to 750 of the donors, a V segment was called functional when productive rearrangements were above 56.7%, and segregating when the standard deviation between donors exceeded 5%. A statistical classification framework was built for diagnosing cytomegalovirus status from the catalog of TCR beta chain sequences. In a later analysis, TCR nucleotide sequences were compared against IMGT/GENE-DB human TR gene sequences so that V and J genes could be assigned. A later analysis assigned CDR3 sequences and most-parsimonious VDJ recombination scenarios with the TCRdist pipeline. A later analysis defined each TCR beta chain by its CDR3 amino acid sequence plus V-gene family, and excluded reads lacking a unique V-gene family. To address suspected cross-contamination and a sequencing artifact, a later analysis removed 592 highly shared, low-generation-probability nucleotide sequences. In a later analysis, a clonal expansion index was calculated for each public chain from normalized within-repertoire ranks of inferred template counts. In a later analysis, generation probabilities were computed with a VDJ recombination model fitted to out-of-frame rearrangements, and the resulting probabilities were checked against IGoR. A later analysis scored TCR-TCR, TCR-HLA and TCR-CMV co-occurrence with hypergeometric tests, applying a repertoire-size bias correction to TCR pairs. A later analysis estimated false discovery rates by permuting HLA or CMV assignments 20 times. In a later analysis, co-occurring TCRs were grouped using DBSCAN, with TCRdist sequence similarity added in when clustering inside HLA-allele-positive subsets. Repertoires with fewer than 30,000 or more than 120,000 public chains, plus five repertoires with anomalous nucleotide sharing, were excluded from co-occurrence clustering. TCRdb carries this immuneACCESS record with in-frame sequences only. Its versions omit some clonotypes, under half of them owing to an unresolved V gene in the studies checked, with the rest unexplained. V, J and clone size are taken as reported in that table, and D and trimming were inferred from the DNA itself. The sample records about 200,000 clones, 70% to 80% of which are singletons. The ten largest clones capture approximately 0.39% of the sample.

Sequencing was carried out using PBMCs. The sequence came from a male donor in good health and CMV-seropositive.

The CDR3 region reads CAWSKTSGRNIQYF. The nucleotide sequence is given as TGTGCCTGGAGCAAAACTAGCGGGAGGAACATTCAGTACTTC. This receptor chain uses TRBV30 and TRBJ2-4, with 12 bases in between that match TRBD2. V and J are trimmed by 3 bases and 7 bases, and the gene matches miss 4 bases of the junction. The CDR3 spans 14 residues, from the cysteine through the phenylalanine. Only the CDR3 DNA stays, 42 bases, in frame from base 1. The germline V gene encodes CDR1 GTSNPN and CDR2 SVGIG (reference sequence).